A single sample gave rise to the 21 T cell receptor beta chains below, sequenced in a study of CD8+ T cells in alopecia areata. Sample treatment: oral pan-JAK inhibitor, 5-10 mg twice daily. cDNA serving as the sequencing template came from extracted, reverse transcribed RNA. TCRdb keeps only in-frame clones here, not all; method: immunoSEQ multiplex PCR. This table has around 270,000 clones, more than 45% appearing once. The source material was CD4+ T cells sorted from blood, sampled at week 24, from a patient treated with tofacitinib. All receptors come from a human donor with alopecia areata.

This rearrangement joins TRBV7-2 to TRBJ1-5, with 7 bases identical to TRBD1. The V gene's germline CDR1 is SGHTA and CDR2 FQGNSA. The ends lost 2 bases at V and 6 bases at J; junction bases unmatched: 1. The CDR3 runs 13 residues. The CDR3: CASSLQGGQPQHF. Here the CDR3 DNA reads TGTGCCAGCAGCTTACAGGGGGGTCAGCCCCAGCATTTT.

The chain joins TRBV5-6 to TRBJ2-3, with TRBD2 matching 10 bases. Germline V gene data show CDR1 as SGHDT and CDR2 as YYEEEE. V was pared by 0 bases and J by 5 bases, with 6 bases of the junction left unmatched. The CDR3 runs to 16 residues. This CDR3 reads CASSLARTSGQDTQYF. CDR3 nucleotide sequence: TGTGCCAGCAGCTTGGCCCGGACTAGCGGCCAAGATACGCAGTATTTT.

The genes are TRBV30 and TRBJ1-2; tentatively, D is TRBD1 (5 bases). Trimming removed 4 bases from V and 5 bases from J, with 11 bases in between. The CDR3 has 12 amino acids. Germline values: CDR1 GTSNPN, CDR2 SVGIG (reference sequence). Here the CDR3 reads CAWTPGPYGYTF. The CDR3, as DNA: TGTGCCTGGACGCCGGGACCTTATGGCTACACCTTC.

V is TRBV4-2 and J is TRBJ2-2, with 7 bases that match TRBD1. CDR1 and CDR2 from the germline V gene are LGHNA and YNFKEQ. J was trimmed by 0 bases and V by 3 bases; bases with no gene match: 7. This CDR3 has 17 amino acids. This chain's CDR3 is CASSQKADRANTGELFF. The DNA of the CDR3 is TGTGCCAGCAGCCAGAAAGCTGACAGGGCGAACACCGGGGAGCTGTTTTTT.

V gene TRBV29-1 combines with J gene TRBJ2-1, with D perhaps TRBD1 (6 bases). Trimming took off 2 bases at V and 6 bases at J, with 11 bases between the two ends. This CDR3 contains 13 residues. The V gene's germline CDR1 is SQVTM and CDR2 ANQGSEA. The CDR3 DNA is TGCAGCGTTGAATTCAGAGGGGGCAATGAGCAGTTCTTC. This sequence encodes CSVEFRGGNEQFF.

The rearrangement joins TRBV4-1 to TRBJ2-5, with TRBD2 matching 7 bases. In germline, CDR1 is MGHRA, CDR2 YSYEKL. This CDR3 spans 15 amino acids. V lost 2 bases, J lost 0 bases, and 3 bases stayed unmatched. The CDR3 nucleotides are TGCGCCAGCAGCCAAAGCGGGGCGTACCAAGAGACCCAGTACTTC. Translation: CASSQSGAYQETQYF.

CDR3 region: CSAGTEGYTF. The CDR3 DNA reads as TGCAGCGCCGGGACAGAAGGCTACACCTTC. This chain connects TRBV29-1 to TRBJ1-2; the match to TRBD1 covers 7 bases. This CDR3 has 10 amino acids. Germline V CDR1 and CDR2: SQVTM, ANQGSEA. V was clipped by 7 bases and J by 8 bases; unmatched bases: 4.

This clone was detected only a few times. The genes are TRBV19 and TRBJ1-6, with D possibly TRBD1 on 5 matching bases. From germline, CDR1 is LNHDA and CDR2 SQIVND (reference sequence). This CDR3 has 13 residues. V was cut by 1 base and J by 12 bases, with 10 bases left in between. The CDR3 here is CASSIGGDGPLHF. CDR3 bases: TGTGCCAGTAGTATAGGGGGCGACGGACCCCTCCACTTT.

This clone was found a few times. The chain combines TRBV29-1 with TRBJ2-5; D could derive from TRBD1 or TRBD2 (6 bases each). The germline V and J ends were trimmed by 7 bases and 5 bases, with 14 bases remaining between them. The CDR3 runs to 12 residues. The V gene's germline CDR1 is SQVTM and CDR2 ANQGSEA. The CDR3 sequence: CSGGGTSETQYF. Here the CDR3 DNA reads TGCAGCGGTGGAGGGACATCGGAGACCCAGTACTTC.

The chain has TRBV2 and TRBJ1-2, with 8 bases fitting TRBD1. CDR1 SNHLY and CDR2 FYNNEI come from the germline V gene. V trimming: 6 bases; J trimming: 4 bases; junction bases outside the gene matches: 7. This CDR3 has 14 amino acids. CDR3 loop: CASRGRTGSYGYTF. The CDR3 DNA reads as TGTGCCAGCAGGGGTCGGACAGGGAGCTATGGCTACACCTTC.

The chain has TRBV29-1 and TRBJ1-2, with D tentatively TRBD1 (6 bases). Trimming stripped 6 bases from V and 2 bases from J, with 19 bases between. Germline V CDR1 and CDR2: SQVTM, ANQGSEA. The CDR3 consists of 15 residues. The CDR3 spells CSVRGPRTVNYGYTF. CDR3 bases: TGCAGCGTCCGGGGGCCCCGGACAGTCAACTATGGCTACACCTTC. Using reference TRBV29-1 and TRBJ1-2 for the parts outside the CDR3, the full variable domain is SAVISQKPSRDICQRGTSLTIQCQVDSQVTMMFWYRQQPGQSLTLIATANQGSEATYESGFVIDKFPISRPNLTFSTLTVSNMSPEDSSIYLCSVRGPRTVNYGYTFGSGTRLTVV.

The chain recombines TRBV5-4 with TRBJ1-6; maybe TRBD1 (6 bases). Trimming stripped 4 bases from V and 10 bases from J, with 18 bases between. The CDR3 consists of 15 residues. CDR1 is SGHNT and CDR2 is YYREEE in the germline V gene (reference sequence). The CDR3 DNA is TGTGCCAGCAGCCCGGGGCAGGGGATCGGATCACCCCTCCACTTT. Translation: CASSPGQGIGSPLHF.

V usage is TRBV30 and J usage is TRBJ2-1, with D unresolved. The germline CDR1 and CDR2 sequences are GTSNPN and SVGIG (reference sequence). Trimming shortened V by 1 base and J by 9 bases, and 10 bases separated the two germline ends. The CDR3 runs 12 residues. The CDR3 DNA follows: TGTGCCTGGAGTGGATACAATCGTGAGCAGTTCTTC. Its translation is CAWSGYNREQFF.

This clone showed up just a few times. This chain links TRBV14 with TRBJ2-2; D gene unclear. V was trimmed by 4 bases and J by 3 bases, leaving 6 bases between them. The germline V gene encodes CDR1 SGHDN and CDR2 FVKESK. The CDR3 is 13 residues long. CDR3: CASSLRYTGELFF. The CDR3, as DNA: TGTGCCAGCAGCCTGCGATACACCGGGGAGCTGTTTTTT.

The chain joins TRBV5-4 to TRBJ1-1; unclear D gene. The CDR3 has 12 residues. V was pared by 4 bases and J by 0 bases, with 4 bases between. Germline CDR1 reads SGHNT; CDR2 reads YYREEE (reference sequence). The CDR3 here is CASSGMNTEAFF. For the CDR3, the DNA is TGTGCCAGCAGCGGAATGAACACTGAAGCTTTCTTT.

This chain connects TRBV5-1 to TRBJ2-3; D could derive from TRBD1 or TRBD2 (5 bases each). CDR3 length equals 16 residues. Germline V gene sequence: CDR1 SGHRS, CDR2 YFSETQ. V was trimmed by 0 bases and J by 2 bases, leaving 13 bases between them. CDR3 nucleotide sequence: TGCGCCAGCAGCTTGGTAGGGACCGATAACACAGATACGCAGTATTTT. Protein: CASSLVGTDNTDTQYF.

The chain carries TRBV5-4 and TRBJ2-3, with TRBD1 as a possible D gene (7 bases). V was shortened by 3 bases and J by 4 bases, with 15 bases between the two germline ends. Looked up from germline, CDR1 is SGHNT and CDR2 is YYREEE (reference sequence). This CDR3 is built from 15 residues. The CDR3 sequence: CASSSGVGGADTQYF. The CDR3 region has the DNA TGTGCCAGCAGCTCGGGGGTAGGGGGCGCAGATACGCAGTATTTT. Full variable domain (remainder filled in from reference TRBV5-4 and TRBJ2-3): ETGVTQSPTHLIKTRGQQVTLRCSSQSGHNTVSWYQQALGQGPQFIFQYYREEENGRGNFPPRFSGLQFPNYSSELNVNALELDDSALYLCASSSGVGGADTQYFGPGTRLTVL.

V gene TRBV29-1 combines with J gene TRBJ2-3; 8 nucleotides align to TRBD1. Germline V CDR1 and CDR2: SQVTM, ANQGSEA. V trimming: 0 bases; J trimming: 4 bases; junction bases outside the gene matches: 9. The CDR3 contains 16 residues. The CDR3 loop reads CSVEDAGQGFADTQYF. For the CDR3, the DNA is TGCAGCGTTGAAGATGCTGGACAGGGTTTTGCAGATACGCAGTATTTT.

The chain uses TRBV18 and TRBJ2-4; D call uncertain. The CDR3 length is 16 residues. CDR1 and CDR2 from the germline V gene are KGHSH and LQKENI. Trimming left V 2 bases short and J 0 bases short, with 11 bases between. The CDR3 reads CASSPITALAKNIQYF. CDR3 nucleotides: TGTGCCAGCTCACCAATAACAGCATTAGCCAAAAACATTCAGTACTTC.

This clone was picked up one time. The genes are TRBV30 and TRBJ2-1; D gene unclear. The CDR3 is 13 residues long. Trimming left V 1 base short and J 2 bases short, with 6 bases between. Germline V gene sequence: CDR1 GTSNPN, CDR2 SVGIG (reference sequence). The CDR3 DNA sequence: TGTGCCTGGAGTGGACTGACCTACAATGAGCAGTTCTTC. Protein: CAWSGLTYNEQFF.

A few counts support this clone. V gene TRBV7-8 combines with J gene TRBJ2-7; 8 bases are a match to TRBD1. The length of the CDR3 is 14 residues. The germline CDR1 and CDR2 sequences are SGHVS and FQNEAQ. V shed 5 bases, J shed 7 bases, and the junction held 10 bases outside the gene matches. The CDR3 protein is CASSPGTGSREQYF. In DNA, the CDR3 is TGTGCCAGCAGCCCCGGGACAGGCAGCAGGGAGCAGTACTTC. Combining the CDR3 with reference TRBV7-8 and TRBJ2-7 gives the whole variable domain GAGVSQSPRYKVAKRGQDVALRCDPISGHVSLFWYQQALGQGPEFLTYFQNEAQLDKSGLPSDRFFAERPEGSVSTLKIQRTQQEDSAVYLCASSPGTGSREQYFGPGTRLTVT.